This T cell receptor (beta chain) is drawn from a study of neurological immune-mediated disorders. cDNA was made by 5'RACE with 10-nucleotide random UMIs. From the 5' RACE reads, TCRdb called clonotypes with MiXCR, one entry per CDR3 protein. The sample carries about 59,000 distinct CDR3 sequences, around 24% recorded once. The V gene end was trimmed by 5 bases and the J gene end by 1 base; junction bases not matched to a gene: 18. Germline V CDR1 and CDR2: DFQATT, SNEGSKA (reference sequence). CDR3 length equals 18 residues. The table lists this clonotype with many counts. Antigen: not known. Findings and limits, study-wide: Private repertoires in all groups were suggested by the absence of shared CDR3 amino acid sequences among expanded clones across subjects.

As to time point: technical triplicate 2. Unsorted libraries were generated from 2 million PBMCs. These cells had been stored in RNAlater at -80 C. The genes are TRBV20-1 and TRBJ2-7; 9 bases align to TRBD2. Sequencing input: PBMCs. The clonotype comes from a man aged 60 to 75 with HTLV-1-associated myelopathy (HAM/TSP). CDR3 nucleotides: TGCAGTGCTGGGGGGGGGACTAGCAGTTCTCCTAATTCCTACGAGCAGTACTTC. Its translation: CSAGGGTSSSPNSYEQYF.